This TCR beta chain is from a study of blood T cell repertoires in COVID-19. Turning to the study itself: COVID-19 samples collected from the United States, Italy and Spain covered acute and convalescent phases. Sources were T cells, B-cell-depleted T cells, or PBMCs; the material itself was cDNA or gDNA.

Study members were between 18 and 89 years old and lived in 24 US regions. Cohort assignment relied on participant-reported clinical history. The protocol was immunoSEQ multiplex PCR, while the TCRdb copy is restricted to in-frame clones and leaves out a portion. The repertoire consists of approximately 470,000 clones, with about nine tenths occurring once and the leading ten covering 0.7%. CDR3 length equals 16 residues. The ends were cut back, 4 bases at V and 4 bases at J, with 18 bases in the middle. CDR1 and CDR2 from the germline V gene are LGHDT and YNNKEL (reference sequence). The V call is TRBV3-1 (or the pseudogene TRBV3-2), the J call TRBJ2-3; D call uncertain. The sample comprised PBMCs or T cells enriched from blood (not recorded which). The receptor comes from a woman aged 18-29 years who had recovered from COVID-19. CDR3 residues: CASSLRYGGWADTQYF. The CDR3 coding sequence is TGTGCCAGCAGCCTTAGGTACGGCGGATGGGCAGATACGCAGTATTTT.